One sample yielded the 17 T cell receptor beta chains listed below, sequenced in a study of cytotoxic CD8 clonotypes in ibrutinib-treated CLL. Some clones are missing from TCRdb's copy, which holds only in-frame ones; the method was immunoSEQ multiplex PCR. The profile shows some 200,000 clones, roughly 65% of them singletons. The sample consisted of PBMCs, taken after 12 months of ibrutinib treatment. These TCRs come from a human donor with chronic lymphocytic leukemia.

The chain uses TRBV14 and TRBJ1-1; no definite D call. Per the germline V gene, CDR1 is SGHDN and CDR2 is FVKESK. Between the trimmed V and J ends, which lost 4 bases and 0 bases, there was a span of 9 bases. The CDR3 covers 14 residues. CDR3 region: CASSLRRLNTEAFF. For the CDR3, the DNA is TGTGCCAGCAGCCTTAGACGGTTGAACACTGAAGCTTTCTTT. Full variable domain (remainder filled in from reference TRBV14 and TRBJ1-1): EAGVTQFPSHSVIEKGQTVTLRCDPISGHDNLYWYRRVMGKEIKFLLHFVKESKQDESGMPNNRFLAERTGGTYSTLKVQPAELEDSGVYFCASSLRRLNTEAFFGQGTRLTVV.

This clone was found once. The chain is built from TRBV5-1 and TRBJ1-3, with TRBD1 identical over 7 bases. Germline trimming cut 6 bases from V and 1 base from J; bases unmatched to any gene: 7. The CDR3 spans 15 residues. Germline CDR1 reads SGHRS; CDR2 reads YFSETQ. CDR3 nucleotide sequence: TGCGCCAGCACCCAAACAGGGGTATCTGGAAACACCATATATTTT. Translated: CASTQTGVSGNTIYF.

V is TRBV7-2 and J is TRBJ2-1; D ambiguous. The V end was cut by 5 bases, the J end by 8 bases, with 10 bases between. CDR1 and CDR2 (germline): SGHTA, FQGNSA. This CDR3 has 12 amino acids. The chain's CDR3 is CASSPKRDEQFF. CDR3 DNA: TGTGCCAGCAGCCCTAAAAGAGATGAGCAGTTCTTC. The whole variable domain, remainder taken from reference TRBV7-2 and TRBJ2-1, is GAGVSQSPSNKVTEKGKDVELRCDPISGHTALYWYRQSLGQGLEFLIYFQGNSAPDKSGLPSDRFSAERTGGSVSTLTIQRTQQEDSAVYLCASSPKRDEQFFGPGTRLTVL.

This clone was counted between two and nine times. This chain links TRBV18 with TRBJ2-7; the D gene is possibly TRBD2 (5 bases). The germline V gene encodes CDR1 KGHSH and CDR2 LQKENI. The CDR3 is 14 residues long. Trimming stripped 3 bases from V and 2 bases from J, with 11 bases between. Written as DNA, the CDR3 is TGTGCCAGCTCACCGTTCGGGAAACCCTACGAGCAGTACTTC. Translated: CASSPFGKPYEQYF.

This sequence joins TRBV7-8 and TRBJ2-5, with D possibly matching TRBD2 (7 bases). The CDR3 is made up of 15 amino acids. The V gene's germline CDR1 is SGHVS and CDR2 FQNEAQ. V shed 5 bases and J shed 5 bases, with 18 bases lying between them. The CDR3 protein is CASSPNRGGAETQYF. CDR3 DNA: TGTGCCAGCAGCCCCAACCGTGGGGGGGCCGAGACCCAGTACTTC.

The V and J genes are TRBV5-1 and TRBJ1-1, with D unresolved. The ends were cut back, 4 bases at V and 4 bases at J, with 17 bases in the middle. The CDR3 consists of 15 residues. Germline CDR1 SGHRS, CDR2 YFSETQ. CDR3 sequence: CASSPWGMGGTEAFF. Here the CDR3 DNA reads TGCGCCAGCAGCCCGTGGGGTATGGGCGGCACTGAAGCTTTCTTT.

The chain links TRBV7-2 to TRBJ1-1; D remains ambiguous. The CDR3 spans 14 residues. CDR1 SGHTA and CDR2 FQGNSA come from the germline V gene. Trimming pared 4 bases from V and 0 bases from J, leaving 9 bases between. CDR3 in amino acids: CASSSHSMNTEAFF. The CDR3 coding sequence is TGTGCCAGCAGCTCCCACAGCATGAACACTGAAGCTTTCTTT.

The chain uses TRBV6-6 and TRBJ1-5; possible D gene TRBD1, 6 bases. The CDR3 covers 15 residues. Trimming took off 0 bases at V and 1 base at J, with 7 bases between the two ends. CDR1 is MNHNY and CDR2 is SVGAGI in the germline V gene (reference sequence). CDR3 nucleotides: TGTGCCAGCAGTTACTCAGACAGGAGCAATCAGCCCCAGCATTTT. Residues: CASSYSDRSNQPQHF.

The V call is TRBV5-1, the J call TRBJ2-4; TRBD1 might be the D (6 bases). The V end lost 0 bases, the J end lost 12 bases, and 22 bases lay between the germline ends. The CDR3 runs to 16 residues. The germline CDR1 and CDR2 sequences are SGHRS and YFSETQ. The CDR3 protein is CASSLAGAGATSNQYF. The CDR3 coding sequence is TGCGCCAGCAGCTTGGCCGGGGCAGGGGCTACATCAAATCAGTACTTC.

The chain links TRBV10-3 to TRBJ2-7, with D maybe TRBD2 (6 bases). The CDR3 contains 16 residues. Germline V gives CDR1 ENHRY, CDR2 SYGVKD. The V and J ends lost 6 bases and 2 bases respectively, with 20 bases between them. This chain's CDR3 is CAISRGGPSVPYEQYF. The CDR3 region has the DNA TGTGCCATCAGCCGGGGAGGACCCTCGGTACCCTACGAGCAGTACTTC.

This clone appeared once. J is TRBJ1-1 and V is TRBV5-5; no clear D. The V end lost 0 bases, the J end lost 0 bases, and 6 bases lay between the germline ends. Germline V gene lookup returns CDR1 SGHKS and CDR2 YYEKEE (reference sequence). This CDR3 has 14 amino acids. This CDR3 reads CASSLAELNTEAFF. In DNA, the CDR3 is TGTGCCAGCAGCTTGGCAGAATTGAACACTGAAGCTTTCTTT.

This clone was counted between two and nine times. V usage is TRBV27 and J usage is TRBJ1-2, with 11 bases matching TRBD1. Germline-derived CDR1 and CDR2 are MNHEY and SMNVEV (reference sequence). This CDR3 is 16 amino acids long. The junction had 7 bases not matched to a gene; V was cut back by 0 bases and J by 7 bases. This CDR3 is CASSLSGDRGGIGYTF. CDR3 nucleotides: TGTGCCAGCAGTTTATCAGGGGACAGGGGGGGTATTGGCTACACCTTC.

The chain combines TRBV6-5 with TRBJ1-2; D not resolved. Germline V CDR1 and CDR2: MNHEY, SVGAGI. With 6 bases removed from V and 5 bases from J, the gap between germline ends came to 16 bases. This CDR3 comprises 14 residues. The CDR3 spells CASRLYPSGYGYTF. CDR3 coding DNA: TGTGCCAGCAGGCTCTACCCTTCCGGGTATGGCTACACCTTC.

This chain joins TRBV15 and TRBJ1-4, with unresolved D. CDR3 length equals 15 residues. Germline V gene sequence: CDR1 LNHNV, CDR2 YYDKDF (reference sequence). With 2 bases removed from V and 2 bases from J, the gap between germline ends came to 9 bases. The CDR3 here is CATSRSPTTNEKLFF. DNA of the CDR3: TGTGCCACCAGCAGAAGCCCAACCACTAATGAAAAACTGTTTTTT.

The chain joins TRBV13 to TRBJ2-1, with 13 bases lining up with TRBD2. The ends lost 2 bases at V and 3 bases at J; junction bases unmatched: 4. The CDR3 sequence is 17 residues long. CDR1 is PRHDT, CDR2 FYEKMQ, per germline (reference sequence). CDR3 protein: CASSLTGTSGVYNEQFF. DNA for the CDR3: TGTGCCAGCAGCTTAACCGGGACTAGCGGGGTCTACAATGAGCAGTTCTTC.

The chain recombines TRBV28 with TRBJ1-2, with D uncertain. V was clipped by 5 bases and J by 7 bases, with 8 bases between them. CDR1 and CDR2 (germline): MDHEN, SYDVKM. The CDR3 consists of 11 residues. The CDR3 sequence is CASSHPVGYTF. The CDR3 DNA reads as TGTGCCAGCAGTCACCCCGTTGGCTACACCTTC.

This chain links TRBV6-1 with TRBJ1-1; possible D gene TRBD1, 5 bases. Looked up from germline, CDR1 is MNHNS and CDR2 is SASEGT. The V end lost 6 bases, the J end lost 4 bases, and 18 bases lay between the germline ends. The CDR3 has 15 residues. CDR3 coding DNA: TGTGCCAGCAGATCGTGGGAAGGGAGGGGCACTGAAGCTTTCTTT. This encodes CASRSWEGRGTEAFF.